This passage covers 23 T cell receptor beta chains from one sample sequenced in a study of blood T cell repertoires in COVID-19. Sequencing was performed with immunoSEQ multiplex PCR; in TCRdb, only in-frame clones are kept and a portion is missing. The data hold under 300,000 clones, with about 68% observed a single time. The sample taken for sequencing was peripheral blood. The origin of the receptors is a woman older than 75 with acute or convalescent COVID-19.

This clone occurred a few times. The chain uses TRBV2 and TRBJ2-4; 9 bases match TRBD2. V was clipped by 7 bases and J by 2 bases; unmatched bases: 6. CDR1 is SNHLY, CDR2 FYNNEI, per germline. CDR3 size: 15 residues. CDR3 loop: CASMSGGLSKNIQYF. As DNA, the CDR3 is TGTGCCAGCATGAGCGGGGGGCTGTCCAAAAACATTCAGTACTTC.

The rearrangement joins TRBV6-2 or TRBV6-3 to TRBJ2-7, with 14 bases lining up with TRBD2. This CDR3 has 17 amino acids. J gave up 5 bases and V 6 bases, and 12 bases lay outside the gene matches. The germline V gene has CDR1 MNHEY and CDR2 SVGEGT. In DNA, the CDR3 is TGTGCCAGCAGCCAGAGACTAGCGGGGGGGTATCGCCACGAGCAGTACTTC. It is translated as CASSQRLAGGYRHEQYF.

This chain uses TRBV11-2 with TRBJ2-7, with D unresolved. V was pared by 4 bases and J by 1 base, with 2 bases between. In germline, CDR1 is SGHAT, CDR2 FQNNGV. The length of the CDR3 is 11 residues. The CDR3 spells CASSSSYEQYF. In nucleotides, the CDR3 is TGTGCCAGCAGCTCATCCTACGAGCAGTACTTC.

As to this clone: The sample carries other DNA sequences with the same CDR3. The chain combines TRBV29-1 with TRBJ1-1, with 11 positions matching TRBD1. Germline trimming cut 6 bases from V and 1 base from J; bases unmatched to any gene: 1. Germline values: CDR1 SQVTM, CDR2 ANQGSEA. This CDR3 comprises 13 residues. Here the CDR3 DNA reads TGCAGCGTCGGGACAGGGGGGAACACTGAAGCTTTCTTT. Protein sequence: CSVGTGGNTEAFF.

V is TRBV9 and J is TRBJ2-2; TRBD1 might be the D (5 bases). The V end was cut by 0 bases, the J end by 5 bases, with 11 bases between. The V gene's germline CDR1 is SGDLS and CDR2 YYNGEE. The CDR3 is made up of 15 amino acids. The CDR3, as DNA: TGTGCCAGCAGCGTAGATTTAGGGGATACCGGGGAGCTGTTTTTT. It is translated as CASSVDLGDTGELFF.

The chain carries TRBV24-1 and TRBJ2-2, with a possible D match to TRBD1 (6 bases). This CDR3 has 17 residues. In germline, CDR1 is KGHDR, CDR2 SFDVKD. Trimming left V 5 bases short and J 3 bases short, with 18 bases between. Here the CDR3 reads CATSGSPATGHTGELFF. The CDR3 bases are TGTGCCACCAGTGGGTCACCGGCCACAGGGCACACCGGGGAGCTGTTTTTT.

The gene calls are TRBV18 and TRBJ2-3; no firm D call. CDR1 and CDR2 from the germline V gene are KGHSH and LQKENI. The V and J ends lost 1 base and 2 bases respectively, with 10 bases between them. CDR3 length equals 15 residues. CDR3 bases: TGTGCCAGCTCACCACAAGGCGGTACCACAGATACGCAGTATTTT. This sequence encodes CASSPQGGTTDTQYF.

The chain joins TRBV6-6 to TRBJ2-1, with 12 bases identical to TRBD1. The germline V gene encodes CDR1 MNHNY and CDR2 SVGAGI (reference sequence). The CDR3 is made up of 15 amino acids. Losses at the gene ends were 2 bases for V and 8 bases for J; bases not matched to a gene: 4. The CDR3 DNA is TGTGCCAGCAGTTACGGGGACAGGGGGCATGATGAGCAGTTCTTC. It encodes CASSYGDRGHDEQFF.

The V gene is TRBV2, the J gene TRBJ2-6, with 9 bases aligning to TRBD2. Germline V gene sequence: CDR1 SNHLY, CDR2 FYNNEI. The CDR3 loop spans 22 amino acids. Unmatched junction bases numbered 19, after V lost 4 bases and J lost 0 bases. The CDR3 reads CASSGTLGSSGGTPSGANVLTF. The CDR3 DNA reads as TGTGCCAGCAGTGGGACGCTCGGGAGTAGCGGGGGAACTCCCTCTGGGGCCAACGTCCTGACTTTC.

The rearrangement uses TRBV10-2 and TRBJ1-4, with D maybe TRBD1 (5 bases). The CDR3 length is 14 residues. CDR1 and CDR2 (germline): WSHSY, SAAADI. V was shortened by 8 bases and J by 3 bases, with 13 bases between the two germline ends. This CDR3 is CASVGGIPNEKLFF. For the CDR3, the DNA is TGCGCCAGCGTGGGGGGGATCCCTAATGAAAAACTGTTTTTT.

The V gene is TRBV4-1, the J gene TRBJ1-4; 10 bases line up with TRBD1. The CDR3 has 16 amino acids. V trimming: 4 bases; J trimming: 2 bases; junction bases outside the gene matches: 4. Per germline, CDR1 MGHRA and CDR2 YSYEKL. The CDR3 DNA sequence: TGCGCCAGCAGCCCAGGGACAGGGGTGACTAATGAAAAACTGTTTTTT. The encoded protein is CASSPGTGVTNEKLFF.

This clone was observed a handful of times. This rearrangement joins TRBV14 to TRBJ1-4, with 11 positions matching TRBD1. This CDR3 has 16 residues. Germline V gene lookup returns CDR1 SGHDN and CDR2 FVKESK. V dropped 1 base and J dropped 6; count of bases not matched to a gene: 4. In DNA form, the CDR3 reads TGTGCCAGCAGCCAAGTAGGACAGGGGGCCCATGAAAAACTGTTTTTT. It yields the protein CASSQVGQGAHEKLFF.

The CDR3 DNA is TGTGCCAGCAGTTTACACACAGGGGTAGAAGAAAAACTGTTTTTT. Encoded protein: CASSLHTGVEEKLFF. The chain carries TRBV28 and TRBJ1-4, with TRBD1 matching over 7 bases. Losses at the gene ends were 2 bases for V and 8 bases for J; bases not matched to a gene: 8. The CDR3 has 15 amino acids. Per germline, CDR1 MDHEN and CDR2 SYDVKM.

This clone was counted ten times or more. This chain connects TRBV7-9 to TRBJ1-2; unclear D gene. The germline V gene encodes CDR1 SEHNR and CDR2 FQNEAQ (reference sequence). This CDR3 contains 11 residues. With 4 bases removed from V and 5 bases from J, the gap between germline ends came to 5 bases. The CDR3 protein is CASSSTYGYTF. The CDR3 bases are TGTGCCAGCAGCTCCACTTATGGCTACACCTTC. Based on the CDR3 plus reference TRBV7-9 and TRBJ1-2, the full variable domain is DTGVSQNPRHKITKRGQNVTFRCDPISEHNRLYWYRQTLGQGPEFLTYFQNEAQLEKSRLLSDRFSAERPKGSFSTLEIQRTEQGDSAMYLCASSSTYGYTFGSGTRLTVV.

V usage is TRBV19 and J usage is TRBJ2-2, with D possibly being TRBD2 (6 bases). This CDR3 is 14 amino acids long. The ends were cut back, 4 bases at V and 4 bases at J, with 10 bases in the middle. Per the germline V gene, CDR1 is LNHDA and CDR2 is SQIVND (reference sequence). CDR3 nucleotide sequence: TGTGCCAGTAGTAGGGGGGATACCACCGGGGAGCTGTTTTTT. It translates to CASSRGDTTGELFF.

This clone was seen more than once but under ten times. The J gene is TRBJ2-1, the V gene TRBV5-4; a possible D gene is TRBD1 (6 bases). Trimming cost V 0 bases and J 8 bases, with 12 bases left between them. CDR1 and CDR2 from the germline V gene are SGHNT and YYREEE (reference sequence). The CDR3 is made up of 14 amino acids. Written as DNA, the CDR3 is TGTGCCAGCAGCTTGGCCCAGGGGTTACATGAGCAGTTCTTC. Its translation: CASSLAQGLHEQFF. Using reference TRBV5-4 and TRBJ2-1 for the parts outside the CDR3, the full variable domain is ETGVTQSPTHLIKTRGQQVTLRCSSQSGHNTVSWYQQALGQGPQFIFQYYREEENGRGNFPPRFSGLQFPNYSSELNVNALELDDSALYLCASSLAQGLHEQFFGPGTRLTVL.

This clone was counted once. The chain couples TRBV6-5 to TRBJ1-2; D gene unclear. The CDR3 covers 13 residues. V was trimmed by 8 bases and J by 2 bases, leaving 12 bases between them. CDR1 MNHEY and CDR2 SVGAGI come from the germline V gene. CDR3 protein: CASSNIGNYGYTF. The CDR3 bases are TGTGCCAGCTCGAACATCGGGAACTATGGCTACACCTTC.

The J gene is TRBJ1-6, the V gene TRBV7-9; perhaps TRBD1 as D (5 bases). Trimming took off 5 bases at V and 1 base at J, with 18 bases between the two ends. This CDR3 is 18 amino acids long. Germline V lookup: CDR1 SEHNR, CDR2 FQNEAQ (reference sequence). The CDR3 sequence: CASSPSTAGWSYNSPLHF. The CDR3 coding sequence is TGTGCCAGCAGCCCCTCCACGGCAGGGTGGTCCTATAATTCACCCCTCCACTTT.

This clone was detected ten times or more. Other DNA sequences in this specimen translate into the identical CDR3. The genes are TRBV25-1 and TRBJ2-5; no definite D call. V was clipped by 2 bases and J by 2 bases, with 9 bases between them. This CDR3 region has 14 residues. Germline-derived CDR1 and CDR2 are MGHDK and SYGVNS. The CDR3 is CASSERGFQETQYF. CDR3 coding DNA: TGTGCCAGCAGTGAAAGAGGCTTTCAAGAGACCCAGTACTTC.

The V and J genes are TRBV28 and TRBJ1-2; D uncertain. The ends were cut back, 5 bases at V and 1 base at J, with 23 bases in the middle. This CDR3 is built from 18 residues. Germline CDR1 reads MDHEN; CDR2 reads SYDVKM. The CDR3 sequence: CASSGPPTVRAGNYGYTF. The DNA for the CDR3 is TGTGCCAGCAGTGGGCCTCCCACGGTGAGGGCCGGTAACTATGGCTACACCTTC.

CDR3 DNA: TGTGCCATCAGTGGCACCGGGACAGCCTATGGCTACACCTTC. As protein: CAISGTGTAYGYTF. V gene TRBV10-3 combines with J gene TRBJ1-2; TRBD1 matches at 7 bases. Per germline, CDR1 ENHRY and CDR2 SYGVKD. The CDR3 loop spans 14 amino acids. Trimming took 4 bases from V and 4 from J; bases not matched to a gene: 6.

This rearrangement joins TRBV18 to TRBJ2-3; 11 positions match TRBD2. The CDR3 contains 17 residues. The V segment lost 3 bases and the J segment 3 bases; nucleotides outside the gene matches: 8. Per germline, CDR1 KGHSH and CDR2 LQKENI. The CDR3 DNA sequence: TGTGCCAGCTCACCCTTGGCTAGCGGGGGGCTAACAGATACGCAGTATTTT. Its translation is CASSPLASGGLTDTQYF.

The CDR3 loop reads CAWESFPNNEQFF. Here the CDR3 DNA reads TGTGCCTGGGAGAGCTTCCCGAACAATGAGCAGTTCTTC. The V gene is TRBV30, the J gene TRBJ2-1; D remains unclear. The CDR3 is 13 residues long. Trimming removed 5 bases at V and 5 bases at J, with 13 bases between. Per the germline V gene, CDR1 is GTSNPN and CDR2 is SVGIG (reference sequence).